This T cell receptor (beta chain) was recorded in a study of cytomegalovirus exposure and HLA in healthy donors. In germline, CDR1 is MNHNY, CDR2 SVGAGI (reference sequence). This CDR3 is 15 amino acids long. V was pared by 6 bases and J by 4 bases, with 16 bases between. Primers included in the PCR were 60 Vbeta and 13 Jbeta primers. Clones were read by immunoSEQ multiplex PCR, and TCRdb kept only the in-frame ones, dropping some. The sample includes 110,000 or so clones, roughly 80% of them seen just once. V gene TRBV6-6 combines with J gene TRBJ2-1, with a possible D match to TRBD2 (6 bases). The sequence was obtained from a female donor in good health and CMV-seronegative. The sequenced sample consisted of PBMCs. The CDR3 is CASSQTSPTYNEQFF. CDR3 nucleotides: TGTGCCAGCAGCCAGACTAGTCCTACTTACAATGAGCAGTTCTTC.